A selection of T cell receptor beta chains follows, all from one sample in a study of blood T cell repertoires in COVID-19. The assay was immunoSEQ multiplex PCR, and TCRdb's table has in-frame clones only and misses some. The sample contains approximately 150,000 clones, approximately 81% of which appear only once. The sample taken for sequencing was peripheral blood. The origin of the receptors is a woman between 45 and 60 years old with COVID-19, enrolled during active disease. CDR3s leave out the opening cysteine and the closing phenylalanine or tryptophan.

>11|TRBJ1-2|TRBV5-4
ASSMGLNYGYT
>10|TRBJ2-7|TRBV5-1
ASSLNFYEQY
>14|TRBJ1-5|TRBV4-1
ASSQDGPSSNQPQH
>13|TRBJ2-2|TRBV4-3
ASSQKQGYTGELF
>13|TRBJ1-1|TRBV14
ASSQDFGRNTEAF
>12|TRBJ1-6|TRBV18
ASSPGQGVGPLH
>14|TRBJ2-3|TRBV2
ASSDASGGLTDTQY
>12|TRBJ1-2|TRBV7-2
ASSLDRGTYGYT
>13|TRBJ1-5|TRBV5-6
ASSTGQGWNQPQH
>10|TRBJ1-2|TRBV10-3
AISPANYGYT
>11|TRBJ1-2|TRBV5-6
ASSQRQGDGYT
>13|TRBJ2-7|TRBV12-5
ASGPVWGGPYEQY
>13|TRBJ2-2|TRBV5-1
ASSISGGATGELF
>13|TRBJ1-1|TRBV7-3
ASSLTGAMNTEAF
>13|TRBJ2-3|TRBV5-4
ASSSLAGALGTQY
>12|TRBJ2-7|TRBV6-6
ASSTLEPPYEQY
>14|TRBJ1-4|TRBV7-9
ASSLSRWDRDEKLF